The clone carrying this TCR beta chain was picked up many times. Its matching antigen is unknown. A patient was excluded if there was uncontrolled infection, other autoimmune disease, pregnancy or lactation. Each 10 ml fresh peripheral blood draw supplied the PBMCs. Per germline, CDR1 SGHTA and CDR2 FQGNSA. The CDR3 runs 13 residues. Trimming removed 5 bases from V and 6 bases from J, with 11 bases in between. This sample was included in a study of T cells in Graves' hyperthyroidism and ophthalmopathy. Study outcomes and limitations: Blood also contained most expanded thyroid clonotypes above 0.001.

RNA transcripts were the template for amplifying TCR beta CDR3 regions. RT-PCR in the first round (using the HTBI primer set) targeted the TCR CDR3. From the multiplex PCR reads, TCRdb called clonotypes with MiXCR, one entry per CDR3 protein. This sample has roughly 500,000 distinct CDR3 sequences, with 15% to 20% found just once. The sequence was obtained from a woman in her 30s with Graves' ophthalmopathy. The chain employs TRBV7-2 and TRBJ1-5, with D unclear. Source material: blood. CDR3: CASSPSLFQPQHF. CDR3 DNA sequence: TGTGCCAGCAGCCCCTCTCTTTTTCAGCCCCAGCATTTT.